Below, one T cell receptor beta chain is given with its context. Its antigen is unidentified. The data were obtained in a study of shared clonotypes between healthy human individuals. Study observations and caveats: A generally larger estimated richness was seen in naive subsets than in memory subsets. Non-shared clonotypes displayed generation probabilities falling below those of clonotypes present in all four donors.

Trimming shortened V by 1 base and J by 3 bases, and 7 bases separated the two germline ends. The CDR3 has 14 amino acids. Germline CDR1 and CDR2: LNHNV and YYDKDF (reference sequence). All donors were healthy HIV-negative adults lacking recent acute infections or vaccinations. Naive CD4+ cells were CD45RA-selected; the remaining cells were memory. Sequencing was performed with immunoSEQ multiplex PCR; in TCRdb, only in-frame clones are kept and a portion is missing. The data contain over 2 million clones, 80% to 95% of them singletons. The V call is TRBV15, the J call TRBJ1-5; D ambiguous. The sample consisted of naive CD4+ T cells from PBMCs. The subset here: CD45RA+ positively selected. The TCR comes from a man aged 18 to 29 in good health. Some clones in this sample may be carry-over from other donors' samples. This CDR3 reads CATSRAAHNQPQHF. The CDR3 coding sequence is TGTGCCACCAGCAGAGCGGCCCACAATCAGCCCCAGCATTTT.